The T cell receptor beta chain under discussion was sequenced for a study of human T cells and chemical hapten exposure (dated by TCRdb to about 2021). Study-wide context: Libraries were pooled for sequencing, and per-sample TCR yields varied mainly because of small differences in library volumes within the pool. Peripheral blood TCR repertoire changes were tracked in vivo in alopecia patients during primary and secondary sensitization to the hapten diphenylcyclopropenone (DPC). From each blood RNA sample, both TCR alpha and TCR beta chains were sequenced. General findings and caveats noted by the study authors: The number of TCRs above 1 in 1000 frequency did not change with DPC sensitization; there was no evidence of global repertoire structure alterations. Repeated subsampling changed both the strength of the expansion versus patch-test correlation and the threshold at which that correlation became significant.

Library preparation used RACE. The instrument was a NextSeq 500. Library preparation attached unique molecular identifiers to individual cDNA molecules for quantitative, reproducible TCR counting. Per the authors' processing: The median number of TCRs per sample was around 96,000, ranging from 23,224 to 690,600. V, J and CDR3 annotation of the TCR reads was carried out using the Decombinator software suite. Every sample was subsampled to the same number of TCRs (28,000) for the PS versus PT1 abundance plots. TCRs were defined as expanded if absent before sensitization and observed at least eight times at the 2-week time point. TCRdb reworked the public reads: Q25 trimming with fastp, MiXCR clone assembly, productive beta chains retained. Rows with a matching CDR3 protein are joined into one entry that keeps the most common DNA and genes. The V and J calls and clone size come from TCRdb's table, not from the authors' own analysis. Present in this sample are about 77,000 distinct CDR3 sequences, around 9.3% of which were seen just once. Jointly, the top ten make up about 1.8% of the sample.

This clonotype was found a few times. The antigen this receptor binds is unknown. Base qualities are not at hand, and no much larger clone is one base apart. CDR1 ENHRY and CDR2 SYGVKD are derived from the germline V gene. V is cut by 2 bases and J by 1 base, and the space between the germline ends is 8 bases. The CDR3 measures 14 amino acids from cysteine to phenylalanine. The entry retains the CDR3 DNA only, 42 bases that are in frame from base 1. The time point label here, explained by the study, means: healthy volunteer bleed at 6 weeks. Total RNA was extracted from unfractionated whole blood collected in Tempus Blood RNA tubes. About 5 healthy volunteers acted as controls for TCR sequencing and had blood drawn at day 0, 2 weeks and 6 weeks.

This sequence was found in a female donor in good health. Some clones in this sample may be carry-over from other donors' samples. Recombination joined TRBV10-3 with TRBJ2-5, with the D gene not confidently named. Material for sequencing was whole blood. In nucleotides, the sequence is TGTGCCATCAGTGAGCTCCGGGCCCAAGAGACCCAGTACTTC. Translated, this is CAISELRAQETQYF.